Listed here are 16 T cell receptor beta chains from one sample, sequenced in a study of blood T cells in healthy people across ages. Next came a second PCR, run for about 7 to 12 cycles, which used a sample-barcoded 5' primer along with a J-beta primer mix. TCRdb itself ran the 5' RACE reads through MiXCR, one entry per CDR3 protein. Among 650,000 to 950,000 distinct CDR3 sequences, around 42% were seen once, and the ten largest hold roughly a fifth. The specimen sequenced was blood. All receptors come from a man aged 55 to 70 in good health.

In this sample, this clonotype turned up many times. The chain carries TRBV29-1 and TRBJ2-1; TRBD2 aligns across 7 bases. The trim removed 3 bases at V and 3 bases at J, leaving 8 bases unmatched. Germline V gives CDR1 SQVTM, CDR2 ANQGSEA. This CDR3 spans 15 amino acids. The CDR3 reads CSVEGRGTNYNEQFF. The CDR3 DNA follows: TGCAGCGTTGAGGGGCGGGGGACCAACTACAATGAGCAGTTCTTC.

CDR3 protein: CASSADRGDEKLFF. The CDR3 DNA sequence: TGTGCCAGCAGCGCCGACAGGGGAGATGAAAAACTGTTTTTT. The chain uses TRBV7-9 and TRBJ1-4; 8 positions match TRBD1. J gave up 6 bases and V 5 bases, and 5 bases lay outside the gene matches. The CDR3 has 14 residues. Germline V gene data show CDR1 as SEHNR and CDR2 as FQNEAQ (reference sequence).

The chain is built from TRBV28 and TRBJ1-2, with D uncertain. Germline assignment: CDR1 MDHEN and CDR2 SYDVKM. The CDR3 has 12 residues. Trimming shortened V by 7 bases and J by 8 bases, and 14 bases separated the two germline ends. The CDR3 here is CASTSRFGGYTF. The CDR3 DNA sequence: TGTGCCAGCACCTCCCGGTTCGGGGGCTACACCTTC.

This chain uses TRBV20-1 with TRBJ2-7; 9 nucleotides line up with TRBD1. Losses at the gene ends were 0 bases for V and 4 bases for J; bases not matched to a gene: 10. The length of the CDR3 is 16 residues. Germline-derived CDR1 and CDR2 are DFQATT and SNEGSKA (reference sequence). In DNA, the CDR3 is TGCAGTGCTAGAGATCCTGGGGGACAGGGATATTACGAGCAGTACTTC. Translation: CSARDPGGQGYYEQYF.

The rearrangement joins TRBV9 to TRBJ2-1; TRBD1 matches 9 bases. Germline V gives CDR1 SGDLS, CDR2 YYNGEE. There are 15 residues in the CDR3. V was clipped by 3 bases and J by 7 bases; unmatched bases: 8. In nucleotides, the CDR3 is TGTGCCAGCAGCGCCGGACAGGGGTCCGGTAATGAGCAGTTCTTC. Amino acid sequence: CASSAGQGSGNEQFF.

The chain is built from TRBV5-6 and TRBJ1-2; D gene uncertain. Germline lookup yields CDR1 SGHDT and CDR2 YYEEEE. The CDR3 has 13 amino acids. V gave up 4 bases and J gave up 6 bases, with 13 bases separating them. In DNA form, the CDR3 reads TGTGCCAGCAGCCCCTCCCTGGGTAATGGCTACACCTTC. It translates to CASSPSLGNGYTF. The whole variable domain, remainder taken from reference TRBV5-6 and TRBJ1-2, is DAGVTQSPTHLIKTRGQQVTLRCSPKSGHDTVSWYQQALGQGPQFIFQYYEEEERQRGNFPDRFSGHQFPNYSSELNVNALLLGDSALYLCASSPSLGNGYTFGSGTRLTVV.

This clonotype occurred a few times. The chain joins TRBV6-1 to TRBJ2-4; 12 bases agree with TRBD1. Gene TRBJ2-7 matches the end of the DNA better, so the J call may be wrong. The CDR3 length is 14 residues. Germline loops: CDR1 MNHNS, CDR2 SASEGT. The CDR3 reads CASRKGQGANEQYF. CDR3 sequence (DNA): TGTGCCAGCAGGAAGGGACAGGGGGCCAACGAGCAGTACTTC.

This chain links TRBV4-3 with TRBJ2-1, with 7 bases fitting TRBD1. Per the germline V gene, CDR1 is LGHNA and CDR2 is YSLEER. V dropped 2 bases and J dropped 9; count of bases not matched to a gene: 7. The CDR3 extends over 14 amino acids. CDR3 in DNA: TGCGCCAGCAGCCAAAGATCGACAGGGTTTGAGCAGTTCTTC. Encoded protein: CASSQRSTGFEQFF.

The V and J genes are TRBV7-2 and TRBJ2-5; 10 nucleotides line up with TRBD1. Trimming took 5 bases from V and 5 from J; bases not matched to a gene: 14. The CDR3 is 17 residues long. Looked up from germline, CDR1 is SGHTA and CDR2 is FQGNSA. CDR3 DNA: TGTGCCAGCAGCCCCGGAGCGACAGGGGGCATCGGGGAGACCCAGTACTTC. It encodes CASSPGATGGIGETQYF. The whole variable domain, remainder taken from reference TRBV7-2 and TRBJ2-5, is GAGVSQSPSNKVTEKGKDVELRCDPISGHTALYWYRQSLGQGLEFLIYFQGNSAPDKSGLPSDRFSAERTGGSVSTLTIQRTQQEDSAVYLCASSPGATGGIGETQYFGPGTRLLVL.

Regarding this clonotype: Given a much more abundant clone one base away, this may be a read error. The J gene is TRBJ2-7, the V gene TRBV11-2, with D unresolved. Germline V gives CDR1 SGHAT, CDR2 FQNNGV. This CDR3 is 15 amino acids long. The CDR3 protein is CASSLGGTSSYGQYF. As DNA, the CDR3 is TGTGCCAGCAGCTTAGGTGGTACCAGCTCCTACGGGCAGTACTTC.

The chain couples TRBV7-2 to TRBJ2-7, with 9 nucleotides matching TRBD2. The V gene end was trimmed by 5 bases and the J gene end by 2 bases; junction bases not matched to a gene: 7. This CDR3 has 15 amino acids. Germline V lookup: CDR1 SGHTA, CDR2 FQGNSA. The CDR3, as DNA: TGTGCCAGCAGCCCGCTAGCGGGGAGTGCCTACGAGCAGTACTTC. This gives the protein CASSPLAGSAYEQYF.

This clonotype was picked up a small number of times. The chain has TRBV28 and TRBJ1-2; D ambiguous. Germline V gives CDR1 MDHEN, CDR2 SYDVKM. CDR3 length: 11 residues. Trimming stripped 5 bases from V and 4 bases from J, with 5 bases between. The CDR3 DNA reads TGTGCCAGCAGTGGACGCTATGGCTACACCTTC. Protein: CASSGRYGYTF.

This sequence joins TRBV28 and TRBJ2-7; TRBD1 matches 9 bases. V trimming: 2 bases; J trimming: 6 bases; junction bases outside the gene matches: 8. Germline values: CDR1 MDHEN, CDR2 SYDVKM. This CDR3 has 15 residues. The CDR3 is CASSLHVGQGCEQYF. DNA of the CDR3: TGTGCCAGCAGTTTACATGTGGGACAGGGCTGCGAGCAGTACTTC.

This chain uses TRBV6-6 with TRBJ2-5; unclear D gene. V lost 0 bases to trimming and J lost 0 bases, with 8 bases between them. Germline V gene data show CDR1 as MNHNY and CDR2 as SVGAGI (reference sequence). The CDR3 spans 15 residues. This chain's CDR3 is CASSYSRKNQETQYF. In DNA form, the CDR3 reads TGTGCCAGCAGTTACTCGAGGAAAAACCAAGAGACCCAGTACTTC.

The rearrangement uses TRBV2 and TRBJ2-2; D tentatively reads TRBD1 or TRBD2 (5 bases each). CDR3 size: 14 residues. V shed 6 bases and J shed 7 bases, with 15 bases lying between them. CDR1 and CDR2 (germline): SNHLY, FYNNEI. As DNA, the CDR3 is TGTGCCAGCAGGGGACGCGACCGCTTCGGGGAGCTGTTTTTT. Encoded protein: CASRGRDRFGELFF.

This chain uses TRBV2 with TRBJ2-3; TRBD2 agrees at 10 bases. With 7 bases clipped from V and 2 bases from J, the junction kept 9 bases outside the gene matches. There are 16 residues in the CDR3. Germline CDR1 is SNHLY and CDR2 is FYNNEI. The chain's CDR3 is CASTFTSGANTDTQYF. The CDR3 bases are TGTGCCAGCACGTTTACTAGCGGGGCAAACACAGATACGCAGTATTTT.